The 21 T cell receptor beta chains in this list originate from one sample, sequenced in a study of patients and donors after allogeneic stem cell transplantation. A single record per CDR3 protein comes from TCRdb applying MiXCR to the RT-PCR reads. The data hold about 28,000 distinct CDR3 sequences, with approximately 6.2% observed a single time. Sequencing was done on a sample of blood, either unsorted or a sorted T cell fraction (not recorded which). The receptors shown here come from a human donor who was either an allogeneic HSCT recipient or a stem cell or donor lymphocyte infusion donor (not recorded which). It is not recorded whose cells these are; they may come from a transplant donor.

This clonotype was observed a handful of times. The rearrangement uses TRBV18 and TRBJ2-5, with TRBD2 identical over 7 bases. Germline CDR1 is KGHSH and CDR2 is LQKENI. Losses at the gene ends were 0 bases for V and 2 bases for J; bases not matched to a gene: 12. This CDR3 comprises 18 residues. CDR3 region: CASSPPLAAILEQETQYF. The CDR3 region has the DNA TGTGCCAGCTCACCACCCCTAGCGGCCATCCTGGAGCAAGAGACCCAGTACTTC.

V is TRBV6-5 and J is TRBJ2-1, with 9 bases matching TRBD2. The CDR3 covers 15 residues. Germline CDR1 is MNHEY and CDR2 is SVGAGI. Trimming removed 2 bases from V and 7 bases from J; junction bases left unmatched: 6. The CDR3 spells CASSYISGSGNEQFF. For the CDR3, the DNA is TGTGCCAGCAGTTACATTAGCGGGAGTGGTAATGAGCAGTTCTTC.

The CDR3 region is CASNPNRAAPGTGELFF. The CDR3, as DNA: TGTGCCAGCAACCCAAATAGGGCCGCCCCGGGGACCGGGGAGCTGTTTTTT. The J gene is TRBJ2-2, the V gene TRBV3-1; D is possibly TRBD2 (5 bases). The CDR3 contains 17 residues. Germline V lookup: CDR1 LGHDT, CDR2 YNNKEL (reference sequence). Trimming stripped 7 bases from V and 5 bases from J, with 23 bases between.

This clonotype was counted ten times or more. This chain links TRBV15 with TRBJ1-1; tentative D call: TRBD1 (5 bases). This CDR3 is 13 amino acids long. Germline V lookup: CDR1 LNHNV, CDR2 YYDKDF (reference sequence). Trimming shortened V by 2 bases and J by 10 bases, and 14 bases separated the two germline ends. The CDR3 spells CATSRFRELRAFF. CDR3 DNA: TGTGCCACCAGCAGATTCAGGGAGTTGAGAGCTTTCTTT.

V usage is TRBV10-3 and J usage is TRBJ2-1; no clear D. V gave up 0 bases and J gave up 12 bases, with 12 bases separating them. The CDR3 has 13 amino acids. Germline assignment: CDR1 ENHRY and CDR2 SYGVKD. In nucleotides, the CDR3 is TGTGCCATCAGTGAGTCCGCGGAACAAGGGCAGTTCTTC. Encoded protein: CAISESAEQGQFF.

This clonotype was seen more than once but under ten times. CDR3 sequence: CATRPTGGTQYF. The CDR3 DNA is TGTGCCACCCGACCGACAGGGGGGACCCAGTACTTC. V is TRBV15 and J is TRBJ2-5, with TRBD1 matching over 9 bases. V shed 8 bases and J 7 bases; nucleotides not matched to a gene: 5. The CDR3 runs 12 residues. Germline V CDR1 and CDR2: LNHNV, YYDKDF (reference sequence). The full variable domain, its missing parts supplied by reference TRBV15 and TRBJ2-5, is DAMVIQNPRYQVTQFGKPVTLSCSQTLNHNVMYWYQQKSSQAPKLLFHYYDKDFNNEADTPDNFQSRRPNTSFCFLDIRSPGLGDTAMYLCATRPTGGTQYFGPGTRLLVL.

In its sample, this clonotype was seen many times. The CDR3 bases are TGTGCCAGCAGTTTATCGTTAAAGGGAGATCAGCCCCAGCATTTT. Encoded protein: CASSLSLKGDQPQHF. The chain has TRBV27 and TRBJ1-5; D gene ambiguous. Germline V CDR1 and CDR2: MNHEY, SMNVEV (reference sequence). V gave up 0 bases and J gave up 5 bases, with 11 bases separating them. CDR3 length: 15 residues.

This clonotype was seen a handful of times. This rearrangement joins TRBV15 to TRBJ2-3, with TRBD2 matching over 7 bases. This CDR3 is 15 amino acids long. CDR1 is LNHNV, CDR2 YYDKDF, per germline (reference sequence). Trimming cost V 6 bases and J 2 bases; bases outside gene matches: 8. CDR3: CATRTGTTTTDTQYF. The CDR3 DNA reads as TGTGCCACCAGGACCGGGACTACCACCACAGATACGCAGTATTTT.

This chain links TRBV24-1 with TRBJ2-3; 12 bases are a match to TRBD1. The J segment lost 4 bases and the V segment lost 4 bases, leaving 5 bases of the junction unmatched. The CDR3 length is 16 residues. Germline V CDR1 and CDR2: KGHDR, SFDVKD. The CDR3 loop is CATSETGTGGSDTQYF. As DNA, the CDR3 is TGTGCCACCAGTGAGACCGGGACAGGGGGCTCAGATACGCAGTATTTT.

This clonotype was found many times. CDR3 in amino acids: CASSPQGQNTEAFF. In DNA, the CDR3 is TGTGCCAGCAGTCCCCAGGGTCAGAACACTGAAGCTTTCTTT. V gene TRBV12-3 or TRBV12-4 combines with J gene TRBJ1-1; tentatively, D is TRBD1 (5 bases). Trimming pared 5 bases from V and 1 base from J, leaving 11 bases between. The CDR3 covers 14 residues.

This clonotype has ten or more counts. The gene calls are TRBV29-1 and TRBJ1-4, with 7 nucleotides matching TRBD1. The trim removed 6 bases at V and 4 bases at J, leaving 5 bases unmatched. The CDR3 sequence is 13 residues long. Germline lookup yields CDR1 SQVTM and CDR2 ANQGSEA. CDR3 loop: CSVQGGVNEKLFF. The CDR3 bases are TGCAGCGTCCAGGGGGGAGTTAATGAAAAACTGTTTTTT.

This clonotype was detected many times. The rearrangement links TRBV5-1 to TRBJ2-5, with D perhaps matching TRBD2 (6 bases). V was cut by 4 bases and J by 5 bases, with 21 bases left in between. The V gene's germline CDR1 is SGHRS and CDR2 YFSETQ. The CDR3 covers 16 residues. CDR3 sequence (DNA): TGCGCCAGCAGCCCAGCGGACTACTCCCGGGGGGAGACCCAGTACTTC. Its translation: CASSPADYSRGETQYF.

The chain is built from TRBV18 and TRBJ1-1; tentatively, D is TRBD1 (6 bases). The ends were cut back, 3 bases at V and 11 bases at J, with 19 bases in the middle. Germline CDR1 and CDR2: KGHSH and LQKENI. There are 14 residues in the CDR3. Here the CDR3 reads CASSPGGPGQPAFF. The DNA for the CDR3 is TGTGCCAGCTCACCTGGCGGGCCAGGACAGCCGGCTTTCTTT.

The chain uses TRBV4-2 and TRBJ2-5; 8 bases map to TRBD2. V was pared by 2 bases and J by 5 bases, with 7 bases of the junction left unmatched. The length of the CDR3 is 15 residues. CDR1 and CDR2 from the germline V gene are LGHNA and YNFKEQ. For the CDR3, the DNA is TGTGCCAGCAGCCAAACGTTAGCGGGATGGGAGACCCAGTACTTC. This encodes CASSQTLAGWETQYF.

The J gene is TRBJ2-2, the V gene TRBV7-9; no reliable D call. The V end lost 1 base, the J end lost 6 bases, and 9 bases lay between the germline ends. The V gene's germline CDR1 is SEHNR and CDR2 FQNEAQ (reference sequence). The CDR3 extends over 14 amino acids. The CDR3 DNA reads TGTGCCAGCAGCTTAGGGGTGACGGCCGGGGAGCTGTTTTTT. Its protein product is CASSLGVTAGELFF.

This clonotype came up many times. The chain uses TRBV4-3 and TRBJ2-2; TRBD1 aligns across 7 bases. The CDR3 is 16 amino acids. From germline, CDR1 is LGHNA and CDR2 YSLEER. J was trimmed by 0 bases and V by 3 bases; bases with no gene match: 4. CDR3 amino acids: CASSQSGQANTGELFF. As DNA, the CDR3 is TGCGCCAGCAGCCAGTCTGGACAGGCGAACACCGGGGAGCTGTTTTTT.

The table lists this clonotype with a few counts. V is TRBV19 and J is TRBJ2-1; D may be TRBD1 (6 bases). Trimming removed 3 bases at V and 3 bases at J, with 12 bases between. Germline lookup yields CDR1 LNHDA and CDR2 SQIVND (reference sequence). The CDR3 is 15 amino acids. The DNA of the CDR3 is TGTGCCAGTAGTATCAAGACAGGCCGCTACAATGAGCAGTTCTTC. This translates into CASSIKTGRYNEQFF.

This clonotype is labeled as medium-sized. The CDR3 sequence: CASLGREAYNEQFF. CDR3 sequence (DNA): TGTGCCAGCCTCGGACGGGAGGCCTACAATGAGCAGTTCTTC. The chain couples TRBV7-2 to TRBJ2-1, with 7 bases matching TRBD2. The junction had 6 bases not matched to a gene; V was cut back by 8 bases and J by 2 bases. The CDR3 spans 14 residues. CDR1 SGHTA and CDR2 FQGNSA come from the germline V gene.

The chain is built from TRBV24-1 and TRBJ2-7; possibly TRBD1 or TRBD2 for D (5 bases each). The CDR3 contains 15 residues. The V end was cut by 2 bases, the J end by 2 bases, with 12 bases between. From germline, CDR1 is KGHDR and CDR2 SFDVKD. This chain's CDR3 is CATSDSGTPPYEQYF. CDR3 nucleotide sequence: TGTGCCACCAGTGATTCAGGGACCCCACCCTACGAGCAGTACTTC.

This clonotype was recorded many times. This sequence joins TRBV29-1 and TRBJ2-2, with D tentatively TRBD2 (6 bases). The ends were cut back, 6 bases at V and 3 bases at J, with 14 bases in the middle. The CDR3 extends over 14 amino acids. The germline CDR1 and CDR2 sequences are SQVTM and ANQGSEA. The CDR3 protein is CSVGGQSHTGELFF. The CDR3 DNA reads TGCAGCGTGGGGGGTCAGTCTCACACCGGGGAGCTGTTTTTT.

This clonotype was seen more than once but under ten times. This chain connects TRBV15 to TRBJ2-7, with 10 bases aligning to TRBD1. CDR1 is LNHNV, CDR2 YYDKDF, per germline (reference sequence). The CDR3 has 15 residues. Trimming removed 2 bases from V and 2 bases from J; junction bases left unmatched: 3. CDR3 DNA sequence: TGTGCCACCAGCAGACGACAGGGGGCAACCTACGAGCAGTACTTC. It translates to CATSRRQGATYEQYF. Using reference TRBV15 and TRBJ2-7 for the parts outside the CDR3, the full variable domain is DAMVIQNPRYQVTQFGKPVTLSCSQTLNHNVMYWYQQKSSQAPKLLFHYYDKDFNNEADTPDNFQSRRPNTSFCFLDIRSPGLGDTAMYLCATSRRQGATYEQYFGPGTRLTVT.